This T cell receptor beta chain was identified in a study of glioma-infiltrating T cells after dendritic cell vaccination. Study-level information: Autologous tumor lysate was loaded overnight onto monocyte-derived dendritic cells grown 6 to 7 days with IL-4 and GM-CSF.

V shed 4 bases and J shed 3 bases, with 7 bases lying between them. Germline-derived CDR1 and CDR2 are SGHNT and YENEEA. This CDR3 has 12 residues. With respect to this clone: Its antigen is unidentified.

Amplification used 60 V beta primers and 13 J beta primers. Produced via immunoSEQ multiplex PCR; TCRdb's table is partial and in-frame only. The sample records roughly 100,000 clones, roughly 89% being singletons. General study points: Only a small number of patients had complete blood and tumor samples.

Time point in this sample: after dendritic cell vaccination, including at tumor progression/relapse. No glioblastoma patient carried an isocitrate dehydrogenase mutation. The source was blood, collected after dendritic cell vaccination. The V call is TRBV11-3, the J call TRBJ2-7; D is possibly TRBD2 (6 bases). This sequence originates from a human donor with glioblastoma. For the CDR3, the DNA is TGTGCCAGCAGCTGGCGGGACTACGAGCAGTACTTC. It encodes CASSWRDYEQYF. The full variable domain, with the rest looked up from reference TRBV11-3 and TRBJ2-7, is EAGVVQSPRYKIIEKKQPVAFWCNPISGHNTLYWYLQNLGQGPELLIRYENEEAVDDSQLPKDRFSAERLKGVDSTLKIQPAELGDSAVYLCASSWRDYEQYFGPGTRLTVT.